Described below is a single TCR beta chain sequence and its context. This clonotype has more than one count but fewer than ten. Its antigen is still unknown. No much larger clonotype is one base removed from it; base qualities were not supplied. The intended sense of this specimen's treatment or condition label: live attenuated yellow fever vaccine strain. At each blood-draw timepoint, two biological replicates of bulk PBMCs were obtained. A standard Ficoll-Paque protocol was used to isolate PBMCs from peripheral blood. TriZol was used to extract RNA from bulk PBMCs, from CD4 and CD8 fractions, and from dextramer-positive and dextramer-negative fractions. TCR cDNA was synthesized by 5'RACE template switching, which introduced a universal primer site and unique molecular identifiers. Priming for cDNA synthesis came from both the TCR alpha and TCR beta constant segments. Libraries were amplified in two PCR steps, with sample barcodes and sequencing adapters added in the second step. Sequencing of libraries was performed on Illumina HiSeq 2500 (2x100 bp) or NovaSeq (2x150 bp). The authors' pipeline ran thus. MIGEC was used to demultiplex reads and collapse the reads into UMI consensus sequences, and MiXCR was used for V(D)J alignment. Using edgeR on replicate PBMC samples, clonotypes were called vaccine-responding if FDR was below 0.01 and the log2 fold change was above 5 up to day 15. Each bulk clonotype was labeled CD4 or CD8 based on which sequenced repertoire, CD4 or CD8, contained the clonotype at higher abundance. TCRdb trimmed the raw reads at Q25, called clones with MiXCR and kept productive beta chains. Identical CDR3 proteins give one entry, which carries the most common genes and DNA. What appears here as the V and J calls and clone size reflects TCRdb's work, not the paper's. This sample lists 620,000 or so distinct CDR3 sequences; roughly a sixth were detected once. Around 16% of the sample belongs to the ten largest clones.

The record originates from a study of T cells after yellow fever vaccination (dated by TCRdb to about 2019). Concerning the study at large: The SMART-Seq v4 Ultra Low Input RNA kit was used to prepare libraries from fractions with low cell numbers. Two healthy male donors, one aged 18 to 30 and one aged 30 to 40 years, made up the cohort. Blood was collected at multiple timepoints before and after primary and secondary immunization, and bulk PBMC replicates and cell subsets were isolated. Bulk TCR alpha and beta repertoires were sequenced longitudinally to track T-cell clones before and after primary and booster YFV17D yellow fever vaccination. Paper-wide results and their limitations: Because only a couple of donors were included in the study, the extent to which the findings can be generalized is limited. The secondary T-cell response was found to be weaker but faster than the primary response, with a peak reached on day 5 rather than on day 15. A small fraction of clonotypes showed up in both the CD4 and CD8 compartments, probably as a result of convergent recombination. Because abundant contaminating clonotypes from the bulk population could be contained in FACS-sorted repertoires, computational filtering was required. Most clones expanded after primary vaccination were re-detected after the booster (almost 98% of CD4 and about nine tenths of CD8), suggesting broad memory maintenance.

V is trimmed back by 8 bases and J by 0 bases, and the junction contains 12 bases that no gene match accounts for. CDR1 PRHDT and CDR2 FYEKMQ were looked up in the germline V gene (reference sequence). The CDR3 runs 17 residues from the cysteine to the phenylalanine. CDR3 DNA is the only sequence kept; it has 51 bases, read in frame from the first base. The TCR comes from a young man who received the YFV17D yellow fever vaccine. The sample in question was PBMCs, obtained about 5 days after the first yellow fever vaccination. Rearrangement joined TRBV13 to TRBJ2-2, and TRBD2 matches 7 of the central bases. The CDR3 protein is CASASGASGPNTGELFF. The bases are TGTGCCAGCGCAAGCGGGGCGTCGGGGCCGAACACCGGGGAGCTGTTTTTT.